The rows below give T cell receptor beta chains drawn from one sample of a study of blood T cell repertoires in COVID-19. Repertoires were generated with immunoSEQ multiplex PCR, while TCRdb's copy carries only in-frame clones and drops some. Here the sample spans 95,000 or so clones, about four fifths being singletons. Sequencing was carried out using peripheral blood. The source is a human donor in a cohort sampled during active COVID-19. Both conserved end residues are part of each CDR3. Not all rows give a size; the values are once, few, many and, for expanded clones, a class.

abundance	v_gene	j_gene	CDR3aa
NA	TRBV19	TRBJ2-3	CASSKTFSSTDTQYF
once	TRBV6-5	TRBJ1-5	CASSYGQGIGNQPQHF
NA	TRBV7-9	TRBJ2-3	CASSDPPWTGGSTDTQYF
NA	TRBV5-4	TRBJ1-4	CASSLDFNEKLFF
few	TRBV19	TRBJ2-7	CASSLTSGNYEQYF
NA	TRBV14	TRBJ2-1	CASSQGLALYNEQFF
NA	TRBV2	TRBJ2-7	CASSPGLAIIEQYF
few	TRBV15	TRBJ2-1	CATSAPLGLAGGLHEQFF
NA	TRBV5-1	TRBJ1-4	CASSLGRGINEKLFF
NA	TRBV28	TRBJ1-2	CASSLGQTPYGYTF
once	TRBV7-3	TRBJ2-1	CASSSLAGKYNEQFF
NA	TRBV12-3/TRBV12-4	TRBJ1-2	CASSLQGFYGYTF
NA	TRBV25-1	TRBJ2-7	CASKPIGADEQYF
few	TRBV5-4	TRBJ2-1	CASSRGASGGYNEQFF